A selection of T cell receptor beta chains follows, all from one sample in a study of CD8 T cells in ankylosing spondylitis. TCRdb analysed the 5' RACE reads with MiXCR anew, one entry per CDR3 protein. This table holds 700,000 to 1,000,000 distinct CDR3 sequences, 12% found once. Sequencing was carried out using blood, either unsorted or a sorted T cell fraction (not recorded which). The source of these receptors is a male donor with ankylosing spondylitis. Both conserved end residues are part of each CDR3. A D gene is named only where the DNA matches it firmly. Not every row has a clone size; where given, it reads once, few, many or a size class.

j_call,clone_size,v_call,d_call,cdr3_aa,cdr3_nt
TRBJ2-3,NA,TRBV5-1,TRBD2,CASSLYGLEADTQYF,TGCGCCAGCAGCTTGTATGGACTAGAGGCAGATACGCAGTATTTT
TRBJ2-6,many,TRBV29-1,NA,CSVKSGANVLTF,TGCAGCGTTAAGTCTGGGGCCAACGTCCTGACTTTC
TRBJ2-1,few,TRBV6-1,TRBD1,CASSERHRQGQNEQFF,TGTGCCAGCAGTGAACGTCACCGACAGGGCCAAAATGAGCAGTTCTTC
TRBJ2-7,few,TRBV6-5,TRBD1,CASSYLGTAMGYEQYF,TGTGCCAGCAGTTACTTAGGGACAGCAATGGGCTACGAGCAGTACTTC
TRBJ1-1,NA,TRBV20-1,NA,CSASVLVNTEAFF,TGCAGTGCTAGTGTCCTTGTTAACACTGAAGCTTTCTTT
TRBJ2-7,NA,TRBV3-1,NA,CASSPTRNSYEQYF,TGTGCCAGCAGCCCCACCAGGAACTCCTACGAGCAGTACTTC
TRBJ1-1,NA,TRBV20-1,NA,CSARLRSRTEAFF,TGCAGTGCTAGACTCAGGTCCAGGACTGAAGCTTTCTTT
TRBJ2-7,many,TRBV20-1,TRBD2,CSASLGGAGSYEQYF,TGCAGTGCTAGTTTGGGGGGAGCGGGGTCCTACGAGCAGTACTTC
TRBJ2-5,NA,TRBV20-1,TRBD1,CSATTGGAIWETQYF,TGCAGTGCCACGACAGGGGGCGCCATATGGGAGACCCAGTACTTC
TRBJ2-7,NA,TRBV9,NA,CASSRGGGPGGYEQYF,TGTGCCAGCAGCCGAGGTGGGGGGCCTGGGGGATACGAGCAGTACTTC
TRBJ1-2,NA,TRBV6-1,NA,CASRRDAANYGYTF,TGTGCCAGCAGGAGGGACGCGGCTAACTATGGCTACACCTTC
TRBJ2-1,many,TRBV5-6,NA,CASSLELATYNEQFF,TGTGCCAGCAGCTTGGAACTAGCAACCTACAATGAGCAGTTCTTC
TRBJ2-1,NA,TRBV5-1,TRBD2,CASSSGLASAYNEQFF,TGCGCCAGCAGCTCGGGACTAGCGTCCGCCTACAATGAGCAGTTCTTC
TRBJ2-1,few,TRBV12-3/TRBV12-4,NA,CASSWGLDNEQFF,TGTGCCAGCAGTTGGGGACTGGACAATGAGCAGTTCTTC
TRBJ1-1,many,TRBV11-2,NA,CASSLGRGDGSTEAFF,TGTGCCAGCAGCTTAGGTCGGGGAGACGGATCCACTGAAGCTTTCTTT
TRBJ1-2,many,TRBV10-3,NA,CAITAPTGSFYGYTF,TGTGCCATCACCGCACCTACAGGGTCCTTCTATGGCTACACCTTC
TRBJ2-7,many,TRBV29-1,NA,CSAGVVYEQYF,TGCAGCGCAGGCGTAGTTTACGAGCAGTACTTC
TRBJ2-7,many,TRBV6-1,TRBD2,CASSQPGLAGVMREQYF,TGTGCCAGCAGTCAACCGGGACTAGCGGGAGTGATGCGCGAGCAGTACTTC
TRBJ2-2,few,TRBV28,NA,CASSFVDKNTGELFF,TGTGCCAGCAGTTTTGTGGACAAGAACACCGGGGAGCTGTTTTTT
TRBJ1-1,many,TRBV29-1,NA,CSVDEKNTEAFF,TGCAGCGTTGACGAGAAAAACACTGAAGCTTTCTTT
TRBJ2-7,few,TRBV6-2/TRBV6-3,TRBD2,CASSFPLAGVDEQYF,TGTGCCAGCAGTTTCCCGCTAGCGGGAGTGGATGAGCAGTACTTC
TRBJ1-5,many,TRBV6-1,NA,CASSDGQPQHF,TGTGCCAGCAGTGACGGGCAGCCCCAGCATTTT
TRBJ1-1,few,TRBV6-2/TRBV6-3,NA,CASSHPIPKLLNTEAFF,TGTGCCAGCAGTCACCCGATTCCTAAGCTTTTGAACACTGAAGCTTTCTTT
TRBJ2-5,many,TRBV29-1,NA,CSGLDSGQETQYF,TGCAGCGGGTTAGACTCGGGCCAAGAGACCCAGTACTTC
TRBJ2-5,NA,TRBV6-5,TRBD2,CASSYSSLAGEGETQYF,TGTGCCAGCAGTTACTCCTCCTTGGCGGGGGAGGGAGAGACCCAGTACTTC
TRBJ2-5,NA,TRBV3-1,NA,CASSQDPFVETQYF,TGTGCCAGCAGCCAAGATCCATTCGTGGAGACCCAGTACTTC
TRBJ1-3,once,TRBV7-6,NA,CASSRDGWKDTIYF,TGTGCCAGCAGCCGAGACGGGTGGAAAGACACCATATATTTT
TRBJ2-2,few,TRBV20-1,NA,CSARDRSFWSAGELFF,TGCAGTGCTAGAGATCGTAGCTTTTGGTCGGCCGGGGAGCTGTTTTTT
TRBJ1-1,NA,TRBV11-2,NA,CASRRRANTEAFF,TGTGCCAGCAGGCGCAGAGCGAACACTGAAGCTTTCTTT
TRBJ2-5,NA,TRBV27,TRBD2,CASSLRDGGETQYF,TGTGCCAGCAGTCTCCGGGACGGGGGGGAGACCCAGTACTTC
TRBJ1-1,many,TRBV19,NA,CASSINRRIEAFF,TGTGCCAGTAGTATAAATCGAAGAATTGAAGCTTTCTTT
TRBJ2-1,few,TRBV7-2,NA,CASSLANGHEQFF,TGTGCCAGCAGCTTAGCAAACGGACACGAGCAGTTCTTC
TRBJ2-7,few,TRBV7-9,NA,CASAKDASYEQYF,TGTGCCAGCGCCAAGGACGCCTCCTACGAGCAGTACTTC
TRBJ2-5,NA,TRBV5-5,NA,CASSSRSSYEETQYF,TGTGCCAGCAGCTCCCGGAGTAGCTATGAAGAGACCCAGTACTTC
TRBJ2-2,NA,TRBV7-2,TRBD1,CASSLRQGHTGELFF,TGTGCCAGCAGCTTGCGACAGGGGCACACCGGGGAGCTGTTTTTT
TRBJ1-1,many,TRBV5-1,TRBD1,CASSPGQGYLRDTEAFF,TGCGCCAGCAGCCCAGGACAGGGCTACCTTCGGGACACTGAAGCTTTCTTT
TRBJ2-3,many,TRBV20-1,TRBD2,CSARDSGREDTQYF,TGCAGTGCTAGAGATTCGGGGAGGGAGGATACGCAGTATTTT
TRBJ1-3,NA,TRBV5-6,NA,CASSFDGNSGNTIYF,TGTGCCAGCAGCTTCGACGGGAACTCTGGAAACACCATATATTTT
TRBJ2-1,many,TRBV24-1,NA,CATRSGDEQFF,TGTGCCACCAGGTCCGGGGATGAGCAGTTCTTC
TRBJ2-2,NA,TRBV2,NA,CASCPWEETGELFF,TGTGCCAGCTGCCCGTGGGAGGAGACCGGGGAGCTGTTTTTT
TRBJ1-2,many,TRBV4-3,TRBD1,CASSQEGTDLDGYTF,TGCGCCAGCAGCCAAGAGGGGACAGACCTGGATGGCTACACCTTC